The sequence of this T cell receptor (beta chain) was determined in a study of blood T cell repertoires in COVID-19. Study summary: Specimens from acute and convalescent COVID-19 originated in the United States, Italy and Spain. Nucleic acid was either cDNA or gDNA, and it came from T cells, B-cell-depleted T cells, or PBMCs.

As regards this clone: One junction end does not reproduce the germline sequence, and a read error may be involved.

In the study's own analysis: Counts of nucleated cells, estimated from reference gene primer amplification, were obtained. Sequencing used immunoSEQ multiplex PCR; TCRdb keeps in-frame clones, though not all of them. That table supplies the V and J calls and clone size; D and trimming were determined from the DNA. The sample consists of approximately 360,000 clones, around 90% of them appearing once. This CDR3 is built from 14 residues. Germline assignment: CDR1 MNHEY and CDR2 SMNVEV (reference sequence). The sample was peripheral blood. The origin of this receptor is a young man with active or convalescent COVID-19. The gene calls are TRBV27 and TRBJ2-1, with D possibly matching TRBD2 (6 bases). The CDR3 loop is CASGKWDSNNEQFF. In nucleotides, the CDR3 is TGTGCCAGCGGAAAATGGGACTCCAACAATGAGCAGTTCTTC.